This T cell receptor (beta chain) is drawn from a study of cytomegalovirus exposure and HLA in healthy donors. With V trimmed by 2 bases and J by 2 bases, 6 bases remained unmatched. CDR1 and CDR2 (germline): SGHVS, FNYEAQ. There are 16 residues in the CDR3. PCR involved 60 Vbeta and 13 Jbeta primers. The data were produced by immunoSEQ multiplex PCR, yet TCRdb's version contains in-frame clones alone and is incomplete. In all, the sample yields over 100,000 clones. The source is a man between 18 and 29 years old in good health and CMV-seronegative. The sequenced sample was PBMCs. The genes are TRBV7-6 and TRBJ2-7; 10 nucleotides agree with TRBD2. CDR3 region: CASSLFYGTSAYEQYF. The CDR3 region has the DNA TGTGCCAGCAGCTTATTTTACGGGACTAGCGCCTACGAGCAGTACTTC.